What follows are 8 T cell receptor beta chains derived from one specimen sequenced in a study of cytomegalovirus exposure and HLA in healthy donors. Sequenced by immunoSEQ multiplex PCR; TCRdb stores in-frame clones only, minus some. The sample records some 87,000 clones, about 95% being singletons. The sample consisted of PBMCs. Source of these receptors: a young woman in good health and CMV-seronegative.

The chain is built from TRBV6-5 and TRBJ1-1; D gene uncertain. Germline CDR1 MNHEY, CDR2 SVGAGI. The CDR3 sequence is 13 residues long. V gave up 5 bases and J gave up 1 base, with 8 bases separating them. CDR3 region: CASSHRGNTEAFF. The CDR3, as DNA: TGTGCCAGCAGTCATCGGGGGAACACTGAAGCTTTCTTT.

This clone has only one observation. The rearrangement uses TRBV29-1 and TRBJ2-7; TRBD2 is a possible D gene (7 bases). The CDR3 is 14 amino acids. The ends were cut back, 6 bases at V and 0 bases at J, with 15 bases in the middle. The germline V gene encodes CDR1 SQVTM and CDR2 ANQGSEA. CDR3 protein: CSVTPGGHSYEQYF. DNA for the CDR3: TGCAGCGTCACCCCCGGGGGGCACTCCTACGAGCAGTACTTC.

This chain uses TRBV9 with TRBJ1-1, with 7 bases that match TRBD1. The CDR3 has 15 amino acids. The ends lost 3 bases at V and 2 bases at J; junction bases unmatched: 7. Per the germline V gene, CDR1 is SGDLS and CDR2 is YYNGEE. The CDR3 reads CASSARDRLNTEAFF. The CDR3 nucleotides are TGTGCCAGCAGCGCCAGGGACAGATTAAACACTGAAGCTTTCTTT.

V usage is TRBV29-1 and J usage is TRBJ2-1, with 8 bases identical to TRBD2. CDR1 and CDR2 (germline): SQVTM, ANQGSEA. With 4 bases clipped from V and 6 bases from J, the junction kept 8 bases outside the gene matches. This CDR3 is 14 amino acids long. CDR3 residues: CSVGSGSLSNEQFF. The CDR3 bases are TGCAGCGTTGGGAGCGGGAGCCTCTCCAATGAGCAGTTCTTC.

This rearrangement joins TRBV5-4 to TRBJ1-1; a possible D gene is TRBD1 (6 bases). Germline V gene data show CDR1 as SGHNT and CDR2 as YYREEE (reference sequence). V dropped 4 bases and J dropped 1 base, with 8 bases sitting between them. The CDR3 loop spans 13 amino acids. The CDR3 spells CASSPTGNTEAFF. CDR3 DNA: TGTGCCAGCAGCCCGACAGGGAACACTGAAGCTTTCTTT.

The CDR3 DNA reads as TGTGCCAGCAGCTCTTCCCGCGCAGCGGGAGGGCCAGAGACCCAGTACTTC. Amino acid sequence: CASSSSRAAGGPETQYF. The chain couples TRBV13 to TRBJ2-5, with 10 bases lining up with TRBD2. This CDR3 is 17 amino acids long. V lost 4 bases and J lost 4; bases outside the gene matches: 12. Germline assignment: CDR1 PRHDT and CDR2 FYEKMQ (reference sequence).

The rearrangement links TRBV19 to TRBJ2-1; 7 positions match TRBD2. Germline V lookup: CDR1 LNHDA, CDR2 SQIVND (reference sequence). Unmatched junction bases numbered 12, after V lost 6 bases and J lost 7 bases. The CDR3 is made up of 15 amino acids. CDR3 sequence reads: CASSYTQAGTNEQFF. CDR3 bases: TGTGCCAGTAGCTACACACAAGCGGGGACGAATGAGCAGTTCTTC.

J is TRBJ1-1 and V is TRBV27, with a tentative D call TRBD1 (5 bases). V gave up 8 bases and J gave up 2 bases, with 21 bases separating them. The CDR3 consists of 16 residues. Germline CDR1 MNHEY, CDR2 SMNVEV (reference sequence). CDR3 in DNA: TGTGCCAGCGGCCGGGGGTTCAAGTGGGGAAACACTGAAGCTTTCTTT. Protein sequence: CASGRGFKWGNTEAFF.